This T cell receptor (beta chain) was retrieved from a study of T cells expressing NK-cell markers. Study-level results: Also leading the CD3+CD56-NKG2C+ fraction in a few donors were these clonotypes.

Of note for this clonotype: The antigen remains unidentified.

Germline lookup yields CDR1 DFQATT and CDR2 SNEGSKA (reference sequence). This CDR3 contains 17 residues. What made the TCR beta cDNA was 5'RACE template switching with UMIs. Reanalyzing the 5' RACE reads, TCRdb keeps one entry per CDR3 protein, without DNA. The data show around 550,000 distinct CDR3 sequences, and the top ten clones hold roughly 3.6%. Sequencing was done on a sample of blood T cells: a sorted CD56 or NKG2C T cell subset, CD4+ or CD8+ T cells, or bulk PBMC T cells (not recorded which). The clonotype originates from a man between 18 and 29 years old in good health. The chain combines TRBV20-1 with TRBJ2-2; TCRdb indicates TRBD2, and absent DNA this call remains unverified. CDR3: CSARGEREGSHTGELFF.